This TCR beta chain was observed in a study of cytomegalovirus exposure and HLA in healthy donors. Points from the study as a whole: Some highly shared sequence variants likely arose as a pipeline artifact. There were around 160 TCR beta chains listed as cytomegalovirus-associated.

Remarks on this clone: Its antigen remains unidentified.

The PCR made use of 60 Vbeta and 13 Jbeta primers. Sequenced by immunoSEQ multiplex PCR; TCRdb stores in-frame clones only, minus some. The data contain 130,000 or so clones, over 60% of them singletons. With 0 bases clipped from V and 4 bases from J, the junction kept 6 bases outside the gene matches. This CDR3 is built from 16 residues. Germline CDR1 KGHSH, CDR2 LQKENI. The gene calls are TRBV18 and TRBJ2-7, with 10 positions matching TRBD2. The TCR was taken from a female donor in good health and CMV-seronegative. The specimen was PBMCs. The CDR3 spells CASSPPRSSGRYEQYF. CDR3 coding DNA: TGTGCCAGCTCACCACCGCGCTCTAGCGGGAGATACGAGCAGTACTTC.